A selection of T cell receptor beta chains follows, all from one sample in a study of cytomegalovirus exposure and HLA in healthy donors. Sequenced by immunoSEQ multiplex PCR; TCRdb stores in-frame clones only, minus some. Found here are tens of thousands of clones, approximately 94% of them singletons; the top ten hold approximately 3.3%. Sample: PBMCs. The receptors derive from a woman between 18 and 29 years old in good health and CMV-seropositive. Both conserved end residues are part of each CDR3. A D gene is named only where the DNA matches it firmly. Rows may omit the clone size; those that give it use once, few, many or a size class.

length: 16; D: TRBD1; size: .; V: TRBV7-9; J: TRBJ2-2; CDR3: CASSLVGTGVTGELFF; DNA: TGTGCCAGCAGCTTAGTTGGCACAGGGGTGACCGGGGAGCTGTTTTTT
length: 17; D: TRBD2; size: few; V: TRBV7-2; J: TRBJ2-7; CDR3: CASSLASGLAGAYEQYF; DNA: TGTGCCAGCAGCTTAGCGAGTGGGCTAGCGGGAGCCTACGAGCAGTACTTC
length: 14; D: .; size: .; V: TRBV9; J: TRBJ2-7; CDR3: CASSDTGNPYEQYF; DNA: TGTGCCAGCAGCGACACAGGGAATCCCTACGAGCAGTACTTC
length: 15; D: TRBD2; size: .; V: TRBV28; J: TRBJ2-3; CDR3: CASNSGLAVTDTQYF; DNA: TGTGCCAGCAACTCGGGACTAGCGGTCACAGATACGCAGTATTTT
length: 17; D: TRBD1; size: .; V: TRBV28; J: TRBJ1-5; CDR3: CASSLWDRAGLSQPQHF; DNA: TGTGCCAGCAGTCTCTGGGACAGGGCTGGCCTTAGTCAGCCCCAGCATTTT
length: 15; D: TRBD2; size: .; V: TRBV5-1; J: TRBJ2-5; CDR3: CASSWGLAEQETQYF; DNA: TGCGCCAGCAGCTGGGGCCTAGCGGAACAAGAGACCCAGTACTTC
length: 17; D: TRBD2; size: .; V: TRBV7-2; J: TRBJ2-1; CDR3: CASSLGAGLADYNEQFF; DNA: TGTGCCAGCAGCTTAGGGGCTGGACTAGCGGATTACAATGAGCAGTTCTTC
length: 16; D: TRBD1; size: .; V: TRBV15; J: TRBJ2-1; CDR3: CATSRERQGARNEQFF; DNA: TGTGCCACCAGCAGAGAGAGACAGGGGGCTCGGAATGAGCAGTTCTTC
length: 13; D: .; size: .; V: TRBV5-4; J: TRBJ2-7; CDR3: CASSLAEDYEQYF; DNA: TGTGCCAGCAGCCTCGCGGAGGACTACGAGCAGTACTTC
length: 13; D: .; size: .; V: TRBV11-3; J: TRBJ2-7; CDR3: CASSFPGSYEQYF; DNA: TGTGCCAGCAGCTTCCCCGGTTCCTACGAGCAGTACTTC
length: 15; D: TRBD2; size: .; V: TRBV9; J: TRBJ2-2; CDR3: CASSFGGANTGELFF; DNA: TGTGCCAGCAGCTTCGGGGGGGCGAACACCGGGGAGCTGTTTTTT
length: 13; D: .; size: .; V: TRBV7-2; J: TRBJ1-5; CDR3: CASSLTVNQPQHF; DNA: TGTGCCAGCAGCTTAACGGTGAATCAGCCCCAGCATTTT
length: 15; D: TRBD2; size: .; V: TRBV18; J: TRBJ2-5; CDR3: CASSPRAGVQETQYF; DNA: TGTGCCAGCTCACCACGAGCGGGAGTGCAGGAGACCCAGTACTTC
length: 13; D: .; size: .; V: TRBV7-9; J: TRBJ2-7; CDR3: CASTRGRAHEQYF; DNA: TGTGCCAGCACCAGGGGCAGGGCCCACGAGCAGTACTTC
length: 19; D: .; size: .; V: TRBV21-1; J: TRBJ2-2; CDR3: CASSITTLAGEGWTGELFF; DNA: TGTGCCAGCAGCATAACAACTCTAGCGGGAGAAGGTTGGACCGGGGAGCTGTTTTTT
length: 15; D: .; size: .; V: TRBV28; J: TRBJ1-2; CDR3: CASNLSGPVRGGYTF; DNA: TGTGCCAGCAATCTAAGTGGCCCGGTGCGGGGTGGCTACACCTTC
length: 13; D: TRBD1; size: .; V: TRBV29-1; J: TRBJ2-7; CDR3: CSVRDRLSYEQYF; DNA: TGCAGCGTCCGGGACAGGTTATCCTACGAGCAGTACTTC
length: 15; D: TRBD1; size: .; V: TRBV9; J: TRBJ2-3; CDR3: CASGVVEGAGDTQYF; DNA: TGTGCCAGCGGCGTAGTCGAGGGGGCAGGGGATACGCAGTATTTT
length: 15; D: .; size: once; V: TRBV11-2; J: TRBJ1-2; CDR3: CASSLGTASYRGYTF; DNA: TGTGCCAGCAGCTTAGGGACTGCCAGCTACCGAGGCTACACCTTC
length: 15; D: TRBD1; size: once; V: TRBV10-3; J: TRBJ1-5; CDR3: CAISEGGQGNQPQHF; DNA: TGTGCCATCAGTGAGGGGGGACAGGGCAATCAGCCCCAGCATTTT
length: 16; D: TRBD2; size: .; V: TRBV11-1; J: TRBJ2-1; CDR3: CASSPGLAGGVREQFF; DNA: TGTGCCAGCAGCCCCGGACTAGCGGGAGGGGTACGGGAGCAGTTCTTC
length: 14; D: .; size: .; V: TRBV28; J: TRBJ1-5; CDR3: CASSLWQRGQPQHF; DNA: TGTGCCAGCAGCCTGTGGCAGCGAGGTCAGCCCCAGCATTTT
length: 15; D: TRBD2; size: .; V: TRBV6-4; J: TRBJ2-3; CDR3: CASSDSSGGADTQYF; DNA: TGTGCCAGCAGTGACTCTAGCGGGGGGGCAGATACGCAGTATTTT
length: 16; D: .; size: once; V: TRBV5-1; J: TRBJ2-7; CDR3: CASSSIPSTEFYEQYF; DNA: TGCGCCAGCAGCTCCATACCATCGACTGAATTCTACGAGCAGTACTTC
length: 15; D: TRBD2; size: .; V: TRBV4-1; J: TRBJ2-1; CDR3: CASSQTSGGGNEQFF; DNA: TGCGCCAGCAGCCAGACTAGCGGGGGCGGCAATGAGCAGTTCTTC
length: 19; D: TRBD1; size: .; V: TRBV4-3; J: TRBJ2-5; CDR3: CASSQHTGARQGRKETQYF; DNA: TGCGCCAGCAGCCAGCACACGGGGGCTCGACAGGGGAGGAAAGAGACCCAGTACTTC